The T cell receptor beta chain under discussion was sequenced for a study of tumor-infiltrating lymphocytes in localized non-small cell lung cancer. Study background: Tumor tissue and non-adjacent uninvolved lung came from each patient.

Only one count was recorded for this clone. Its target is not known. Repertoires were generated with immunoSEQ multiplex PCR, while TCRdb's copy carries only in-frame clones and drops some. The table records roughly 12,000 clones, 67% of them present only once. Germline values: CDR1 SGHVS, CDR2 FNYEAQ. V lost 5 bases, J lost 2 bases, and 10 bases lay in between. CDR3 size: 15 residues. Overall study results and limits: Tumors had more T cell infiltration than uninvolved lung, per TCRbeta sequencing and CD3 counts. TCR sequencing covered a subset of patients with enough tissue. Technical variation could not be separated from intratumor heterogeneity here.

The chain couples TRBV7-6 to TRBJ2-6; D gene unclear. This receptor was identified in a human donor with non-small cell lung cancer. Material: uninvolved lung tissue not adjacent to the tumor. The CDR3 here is CASSGYLTGANVLTF. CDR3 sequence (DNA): TGTGCCAGCAGCGGGTACCTAACTGGGGCCAACGTCCTGACTTTC.